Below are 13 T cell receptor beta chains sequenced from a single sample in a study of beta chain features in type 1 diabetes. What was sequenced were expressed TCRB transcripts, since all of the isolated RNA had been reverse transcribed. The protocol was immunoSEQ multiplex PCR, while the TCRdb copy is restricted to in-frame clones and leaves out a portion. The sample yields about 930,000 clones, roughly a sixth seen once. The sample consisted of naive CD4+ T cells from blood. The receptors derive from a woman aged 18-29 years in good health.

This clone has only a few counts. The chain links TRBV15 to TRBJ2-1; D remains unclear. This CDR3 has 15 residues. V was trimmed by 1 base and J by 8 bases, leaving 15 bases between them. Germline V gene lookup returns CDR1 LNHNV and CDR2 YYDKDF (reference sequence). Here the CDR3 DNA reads TGTGCCACCAGCAGAGTTGCTAGTTTGGGCGATGAGCAGTTCTTC. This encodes CATSRVASLGDEQFF.

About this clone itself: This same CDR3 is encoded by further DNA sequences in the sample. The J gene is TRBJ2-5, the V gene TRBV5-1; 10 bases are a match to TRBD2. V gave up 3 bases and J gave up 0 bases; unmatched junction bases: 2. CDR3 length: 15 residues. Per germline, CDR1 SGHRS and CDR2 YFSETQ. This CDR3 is CASSSGLADQETQYF. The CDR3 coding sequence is TGCGCCAGCAGCTCCGGACTAGCGGACCAAGAGACCCAGTACTTC.

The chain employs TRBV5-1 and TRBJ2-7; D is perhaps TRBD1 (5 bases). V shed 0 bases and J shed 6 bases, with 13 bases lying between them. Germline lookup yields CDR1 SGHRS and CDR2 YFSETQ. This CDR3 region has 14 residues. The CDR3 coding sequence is TGCGCCAGCAGCTTGGACCCAGGGTCGGGCGAGCAGTACTTC. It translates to CASSLDPGSGEQYF.

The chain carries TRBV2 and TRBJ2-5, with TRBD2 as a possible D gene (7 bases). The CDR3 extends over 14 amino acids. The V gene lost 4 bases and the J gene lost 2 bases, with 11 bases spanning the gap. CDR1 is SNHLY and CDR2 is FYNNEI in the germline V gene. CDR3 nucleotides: TGTGCCAGCAGTGCGGGGGGCCGTCAAGAGACCCAGTACTTC. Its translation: CASSAGGRQETQYF.

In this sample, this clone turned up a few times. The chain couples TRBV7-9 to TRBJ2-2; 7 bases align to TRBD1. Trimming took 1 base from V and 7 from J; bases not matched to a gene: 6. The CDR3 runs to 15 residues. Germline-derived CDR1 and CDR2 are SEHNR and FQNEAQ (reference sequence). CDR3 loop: CASSLGATGIGELFF. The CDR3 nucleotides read TGTGCCAGCAGCTTAGGGGCGACAGGGATCGGGGAGCTGTTTTTT. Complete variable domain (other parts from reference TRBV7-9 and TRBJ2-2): DTGVSQNPRHKITKRGQNVTFRCDPISEHNRLYWYRQTLGQGPEFLTYFQNEAQLEKSRLLSDRFSAERPKGSFSTLEIQRTEQGDSAMYLCASSLGATGIGELFFGEGSRLTVL.

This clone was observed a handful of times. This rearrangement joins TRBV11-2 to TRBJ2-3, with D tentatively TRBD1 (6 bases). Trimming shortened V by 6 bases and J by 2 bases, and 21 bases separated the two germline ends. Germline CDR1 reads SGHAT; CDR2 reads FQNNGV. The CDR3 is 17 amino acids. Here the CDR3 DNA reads TGTGCCAGCAGAACCGGGACACGGGCCTTCCTCACAGATACGCAGTATTTT. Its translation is CASRTGTRAFLTDTQYF.

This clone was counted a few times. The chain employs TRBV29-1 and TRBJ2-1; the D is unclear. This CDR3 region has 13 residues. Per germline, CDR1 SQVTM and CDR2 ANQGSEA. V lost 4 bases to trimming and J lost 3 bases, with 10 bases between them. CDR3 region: CSVAGVGYNEQFF. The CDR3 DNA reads TGCAGCGTTGCTGGGGTCGGCTACAATGAGCAGTTCTTC.

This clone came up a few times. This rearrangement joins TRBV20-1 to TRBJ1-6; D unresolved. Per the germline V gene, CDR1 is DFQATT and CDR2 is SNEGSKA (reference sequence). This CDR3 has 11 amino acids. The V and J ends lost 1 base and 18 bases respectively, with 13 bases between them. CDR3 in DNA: TGCAGTGCTAGAGGTACCGGACCCGGCCACTTT. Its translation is CSARGTGPGHF.

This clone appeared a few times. This CDR3 is CATSLVPSNSNQPQHF. The CDR3, as DNA: TGTGCCACCAGCCTGGTTCCTTCGAATAGCAATCAGCCCCAGCATTTT. The chain carries TRBV15 and TRBJ1-5; no definite D call. The CDR3 spans 16 residues. Trimming cost V 5 bases and J 0 bases, with 14 bases left between them. Germline assignment: CDR1 LNHNV and CDR2 YYDKDF (reference sequence).

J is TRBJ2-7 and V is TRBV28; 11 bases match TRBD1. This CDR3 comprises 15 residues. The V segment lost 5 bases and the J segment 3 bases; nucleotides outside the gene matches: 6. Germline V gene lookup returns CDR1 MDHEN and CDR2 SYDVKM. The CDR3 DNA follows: TGTGCCAGCAGTCCCGGCGGGACAGGGGGCTACGAGCAGTACTTC. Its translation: CASSPGGTGGYEQYF.

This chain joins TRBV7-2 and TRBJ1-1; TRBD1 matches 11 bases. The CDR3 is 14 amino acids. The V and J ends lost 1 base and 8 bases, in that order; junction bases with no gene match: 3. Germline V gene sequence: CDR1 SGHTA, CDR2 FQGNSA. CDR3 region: CASSLGTGGGEAFF. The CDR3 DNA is TGTGCCAGCAGCTTAGGGACAGGGGGCGGAGAAGCTTTCTTT.

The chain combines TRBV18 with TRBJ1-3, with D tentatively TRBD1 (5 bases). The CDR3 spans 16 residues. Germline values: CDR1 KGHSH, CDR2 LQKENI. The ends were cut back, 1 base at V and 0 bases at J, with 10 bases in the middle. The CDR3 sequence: CASSPLRTLSGNTIYF. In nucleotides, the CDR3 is TGTGCCAGCTCACCACTGCGGACACTCTCTGGAAACACCATATATTTT.

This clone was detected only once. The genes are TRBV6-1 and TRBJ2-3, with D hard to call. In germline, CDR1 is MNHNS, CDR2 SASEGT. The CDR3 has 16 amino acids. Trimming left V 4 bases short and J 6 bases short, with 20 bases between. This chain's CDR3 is CASSALPISQLDTQYF. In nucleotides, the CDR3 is TGTGCCAGCAGTGCTCTCCCTATCAGCCAGCTGGATACGCAGTATTTT.